A selection of T cell receptor beta chains follows, all from one sample in a study of blood T cell repertoires in COVID-19. Clones were read by immunoSEQ multiplex PCR, and TCRdb kept only the in-frame ones, dropping some. The repertoire holds approximately 210,000 clones, with 70% to 90% as singletons. Sequenced sample: PBMCs or T cells enriched from blood (not recorded which). These receptors all come from a woman aged 45-60 years with acute COVID-19. The CDR3 runs from the conserved cysteine through the conserved F or W. A D gene is named only where the DNA matches it firmly. Not every row has a clone size; where given, it reads once, few, many or a size class.

D gene	V gene	clone size	J gene	CDR3 protein	CDR3 DNA
TRBD1	TRBV28	NA	TRBJ2-2	CASSNAGTGERELFF	TGTGCCAGCAGTAACGCCGGGACAGGAGAGAGGGAGCTGTTTTTT
NA	TRBV16	NA	TRBJ2-2	CASSQSRGVTGELFF	TGTGCCAGCAGCCAATCCAGGGGTGTCACCGGGGAGCTGTTTTTT
TRBD1	TRBV12-3/TRBV12-4	NA	TRBJ2-1	CASTRQGNEQFF	TGTGCCAGCACTCGACAGGGGAATGAGCAGTTCTTC
TRBD2	TRBV6-5	few	TRBJ2-7	CASSRLAGNEQYF	TGTGCCAGCAGCCGACTAGCGGGAAACGAGCAGTACTTC
NA	TRBV3-1/TRBV3-2	few	TRBJ1-6	CASSPLWGGNSPLHF	TGTGCCAGCAGCCCCCTATGGGGGGGTAATTCACCCCTCCACTTT
TRBD1	TRBV5-1	NA	TRBJ1-4	CASSRGQGSVTNEKLFF	TGCGCCAGCAGCAGGGGACAGGGAAGTGTAACTAATGAAAAACTGTTTTTT
TRBD2	TRBV11-2	NA	TRBJ2-7	CASSLDSAASGAKRQYF	TGTGCCAGCAGCTTAGATTCAGCGGCTAGCGGGGCGAAGCGGCAGTACTTC
TRBD1	TRBV10-3	NA	TRBJ1-4	CAISESDRVNEKLFF	TGTGCCATCAGTGAGTCGGACAGGGTGAATGAAAAACTGTTTTTT
NA	TRBV10-3	NA	TRBJ2-7	CAIREGGGAYEQYF	TGTGCCATCAGGGAGGGGGGAGGTGCCTACGAGCAGTACTTC
TRBD1	TRBV30	NA	TRBJ1-5	CAWSVQGAGQPQHF	TGTGCCTGGAGTGTACAGGGGGCTGGCCAGCCCCAGCATTTT
TRBD1	TRBV13	NA	TRBJ2-1	CASSLGLGQGHNEQFF	TGTGCCAGCAGCTTAGGGTTAGGACAGGGCCACAATGAGCAGTTCTTC
NA	TRBV5-4	NA	TRBJ1-1	CASSAAENTEAFF	TGTGCCAGCAGCGCCGCGGAGAACACTGAAGCTTTCTTT
TRBD1	TRBV5-1	NA	TRBJ2-5	CASSLGDRGRETQYF	TGCGCCAGCAGCTTAGGAGACAGGGGGCGGGAGACCCAGTACTTC
NA	TRBV11-2	NA	TRBJ2-7	CASSTQARVEQYF	TGTGCCAGCAGCACACAGGCTAGGGTTGAGCAGTACTTC
NA	TRBV6-5	NA	TRBJ1-1	CASSYLSTRANTEAFF	TGTGCCAGCAGTTACTTGTCTACCAGGGCGAACACTGAAGCTTTCTTT
NA	TRBV11-2	once	TRBJ1-5	CASSLLRDQPQHF	TGTGCCAGCAGCTTACTCCGCGATCAGCCCCAGCATTTT
TRBD2	TRBV28	NA	TRBJ2-7	CASSLLGAGGNEQYF	TGTGCCAGCAGTTTATTGGGAGCGGGGGGGAACGAGCAGTACTTC
NA	TRBV7-6	NA	TRBJ2-1	CASSLGGVSSYNEQFF	TGTGCCAGCAGCTTAGGCGGGGTAAGCTCCTACAATGAGCAGTTCTTC
TRBD1	TRBV24-1	NA	TRBJ1-1	CATSEAGQANTEAFF	TGTGCCACCAGTGAGGCCGGACAGGCCAACACTGAAGCTTTCTTT
NA	TRBV28	NA	TRBJ2-6	CASSLSSGANVLTF	TGTGCCAGCAGTCTAAGCTCTGGGGCCAACGTCCTGACTTTC
NA	TRBV27	NA	TRBJ1-2	CASSLRNGVGAPGYTF	TGTGCCAGCAGTTTAAGAAACGGTGTTGGGGCTCCTGGCTACACCTTC
NA	TRBV28	NA	TRBJ1-1	CASSSTLSAFF	TGTGCCAGCAGTTCTACCCTGTCCGCTTTCTTT
NA	TRBV30	NA	TRBJ1-1	CAWSVRGRRYTEAFF	TGTGCCTGGAGTGTAAGGGGCAGGCGATACACTGAAGCTTTCTTT
TRBD1	TRBV10-3	NA	TRBJ2-7	CAISAPYRGSSYEQYF	TGTGCCATCAGTGCTCCTTACAGGGGCAGCTCCTACGAGCAGTACTTC
NA	TRBV7-9	NA	TRBJ1-1	CASSLSSTEAFF	TGTGCCAGCAGCTTAAGTAGTACTGAAGCTTTCTTT
NA	TRBV27	NA	TRBJ2-2	CASSLSLGGNTGELFF	TGTGCCAGCAGTTTATCGCTAGGAGGGAACACCGGGGAGCTGTTTTTT
NA	TRBV5-4	NA	TRBJ1-1	CASSGAPVTRHLFF	TGTGCCAGCAGCGGGGCCCCGGTCACCCGTCATTTGTTCTTT
TRBD1	TRBV28	NA	TRBJ1-2	CASSFPGQGASTF	TGTGCCAGCAGTTTCCCGGGACAGGGGGCGAGCACCTTC
TRBD1	TRBV18	few	TRBJ1-2	CASSIGTGIDYGYTF	TGTGCCAGCTCAATCGGGACAGGCATCGACTATGGCTACACCTTC
NA	TRBV7-9	NA	TRBJ2-3	CASSKGGTDTQYF	TGTGCCAGCAGTAAAGGGGGCACAGATACGCAGTATTTT
NA	TRBV28	NA	TRBJ1-2	CASGQGNGYTF	TGTGCCAGCGGGCAGGGGAATGGCTACACCTTC
TRBD2	TRBV29-1	NA	TRBJ2-1	CSVEGLAGDEQFF	TGCAGCGTTGAGGGACTAGCGGGAGATGAGCAGTTCTTC
NA	TRBV27	NA	TRBJ2-7	CASSFSSYEQYF	TGTGCCAGCAGTTTCAGCTCCTACGAGCAGTACTTC
TRBD1	TRBV6-5	NA	TRBJ1-2	CASTKIRDRLGYTF	TGTGCCAGCACCAAAATCCGGGACAGGTTGGGCTACACCTTC
NA	TRBV29-1	NA	TRBJ1-2	CSVEDTMGQRLRGYTF	TGCAGCGTTGAAGATACCATGGGGCAGAGATTGCGTGGCTACACCTTC
NA	TRBV5-1	few	TRBJ2-7	CASSLSVGSSYEQYF	TGCGCCAGCAGCTTGTCAGTCGGGAGCTCCTACGAGCAGTACTTC
NA	TRBV19	NA	TRBJ1-2	CASSIVPGYQGYTF	TGTGCCAGTAGTATAGTCCCCGGGTATCAAGGCTACACCTTC
TRBD1	TRBV25-1	NA	TRBJ2-7	CASGTGTATYEQYF	TGTGCCAGCGGGACCGGGACAGCTACCTACGAGCAGTACTTC
NA	TRBV5-8	NA	TRBJ2-5	CASSSQGRQETQYF	TGTGCCAGCAGCTCGCAGGGTCGTCAAGAGACCCAGTACTTC
TRBD2	TRBV5-1	NA	TRBJ2-5	CASSLVSGDQYF	TGCGCCAGCAGCTTGGTTAGCGGGGACCAGTACTTC